Below are 11 T cell receptor beta chains sequenced from a single sample in a study of shared clonotypes between healthy human individuals (dated by TCRdb to the early 2020s). The library relied on the immunoSEQ multiplex PCR assay. This immuneACCESS table, as held by TCRdb, lists in-frame sequences with V and J called but not all clones. Of the missing ones, under half trace to an unresolved V gene in checked studies; the others have no known cause. This sample is represented by approximately 2.3 million clones; approximately 93% of them were singletons. The top ten hold 0.39% of the sample. Specimen: naive CD4+ T cells from PBMCs. The sample's cell subset or site label is to be understood as: CD45RA+ positively selected. Receptors originate from a young man in good health. Some clones in this sample may be carry-over from other donors' samples.

The J gene is TRBJ1-3, the V gene TRBV6-5; D gene ambiguous. CDR3 length equals 15 residues. V was clipped by 2 bases and J by 0 bases, with 8 bases between them. Per germline, CDR1 MNHEY and CDR2 SVGAGI. This CDR3 is CASSYRPHSGNTIYF. DNA for the CDR3: TGTGCCAGCAGTTACCGACCGCACTCTGGAAACACCATATATTTT.

The rearrangement joins TRBV15 to TRBJ1-4; 8 bases map to TRBD1. The CDR3 has 17 residues. Germline trimming cut 3 bases from V and 3 bases from J; bases unmatched to any gene: 9. CDR1 and CDR2 (germline): LNHNV, YYDKDF (reference sequence). The CDR3 bases are TGTGCCACCAGCAGGAATGGACAGGGACGTCCTAATGAAAAACTGTTTTTT. It codes for CATSRNGQGRPNEKLFF.

This clone is a singleton in its sample. Other nucleotide sequences in the sample specify the same CDR3. The chain recombines TRBV28 with TRBJ2-7; 7 nucleotides match TRBD1. This CDR3 comprises 13 residues. The V segment lost 4 bases and the J segment 4 bases; nucleotides outside the gene matches: 4. CDR1 and CDR2 from the germline V gene are MDHEN and SYDVKM. CDR3 loop: CASSSGQSYEQYF. CDR3 sequence (DNA): TGTGCCAGCAGTTCGGGACAGTCATACGAGCAGTACTTC.

CDR3 loop: CASSDRDFNEQFF. The CDR3 DNA reads as TGTGCCAGCAGTGACCGGGACTTCAATGAGCAGTTCTTC. The rearrangement uses TRBV25-1 and TRBJ2-1; D possibly corresponds to TRBD2 (6 bases). Germline V lookup: CDR1 MGHDK, CDR2 SYGVNS. There are 13 residues in the CDR3. V lost 3 bases, J lost 6 bases, and 9 bases lay in between.

The gene calls are TRBV7-2 and TRBJ2-5; D call uncertain. Germline V gives CDR1 SGHTA, CDR2 FQGNSA. This CDR3 region has 12 residues. Trimming stripped 5 bases from V and 5 bases from J, with 9 bases between. The CDR3 DNA sequence: TGTGCCAGCAGCGGAACTCGGGAGACCCAGTACTTC. Its protein is CASSGTRETQYF. The variable domain in full, completed from reference TRBV7-2 and TRBJ2-5, reads GAGVSQSPSNKVTEKGKDVELRCDPISGHTALYWYRQSLGQGLEFLIYFQGNSAPDKSGLPSDRFSAERTGGSVSTLTIQRTQQEDSAVYLCASSGTRETQYFGPGTRLLVL.

CDR3: CASSVGETIIYGYTF. CDR3 sequence (DNA): TGTGCCAGCAGTGTGGGGGAGACAATAATCTATGGCTACACCTTC. The chain combines TRBV6-1 with TRBJ1-2; D may be TRBD1 (5 bases). Germline CDR1 reads MNHNS; CDR2 reads SASEGT. The CDR3 consists of 15 residues. The V and J ends lost 4 bases and 4 bases respectively, with 16 bases between them.

As regards this clone: This sample includes further DNA sequences coding for the same CDR3. The chain recombines TRBV29-1 with TRBJ1-1; D uncertain. The germline V and J ends were trimmed by 5 bases and 5 bases, with 12 bases remaining between them. From germline, CDR1 is SQVTM and CDR2 ANQGSEA. This CDR3 is built from 12 residues. CDR3 amino acids: CSVHRGRTEAFF. CDR3 coding DNA: TGCAGCGTTCACCGCGGTCGGACTGAAGCTTTCTTT. The entire variable domain, with the rest obtained from reference TRBV29-1 and TRBJ1-1, is as follows: SAVISQKPSRDICQRGTSLTIQCQVDSQVTMMFWYRQQPGQSLTLIATANQGSEATYESGFVIDKFPISRPNLTFSTLTVSNMSPEDSSIYLCSVHRGRTEAFFGQGTRLTVV.

This chain joins TRBV7-6 and TRBJ1-1, with 9 bases that match TRBD1. The CDR3 has 15 residues. CDR1 and CDR2 (germline): SGHVS, FNYEAQ. J was trimmed by 2 bases and V by 4 bases; bases with no gene match: 5. CDR3 bases: TGTGCCAGCAGCTCATACAGGGGGCCTAACACTGAAGCTTTCTTT. Protein: CASSSYRGPNTEAFF.

The chain has TRBV19 and TRBJ1-5; weak D call: TRBD1 (6 bases). V shed 3 bases and J shed 4 bases, with 13 bases lying between them. CDR1 is LNHDA, CDR2 SQIVND, per germline (reference sequence). The CDR3 has 15 residues. The CDR3 DNA reads TGTGCCAGTAGTATCGGGGGGCCGATTAATCAGCCCCAGCATTTT. The encoded protein is CASSIGGPINQPQHF.

This chain joins TRBV20-1 and TRBJ2-7, with 10 bases identical to TRBD1. The V gene's germline CDR1 is DFQATT and CDR2 SNEGSKA (reference sequence). V shed 3 bases and J 9 bases; nucleotides not matched to a gene: 2. CDR3 length: 11 amino acids. CDR3 nucleotide sequence: TGCAGTGCTAGGACAGGGGGCGGGCAGTACTTC. Its protein is CSARTGGGQYF.

This chain links TRBV5-1 with TRBJ2-1; 9 positions match TRBD1. This CDR3 has 15 amino acids. V shed 4 bases, J shed 6 bases, and the junction held 8 bases outside the gene matches. The germline V gene encodes CDR1 SGHRS and CDR2 YFSETQ. The chain's CDR3 is CASSEGQGTVNEQFF. DNA for the CDR3: TGCGCCAGCAGCGAGGGACAGGGTACGGTCAATGAGCAGTTCTTC.